A selection of T cell receptor beta chains follows, all from one sample in a study of T-cell reconstitution after alpha-beta-depleted transplantation in children. MiXCR was run by TCRdb on the PCR reads, yielding one entry per CDR3 protein. The data show about 870,000 distinct CDR3 sequences, approximately 15% seen once. Material: PBMCs, mostly from graft donor cells, obtained 360 days after TCRalphabeta/CD19-depleted stem cell transplant. The source of these receptors is a male patient younger than 18 who had a stem cell transplant for acute lymphoblastic leukemia, so the T cells may come from the graft donor. CDR3s include the opening cysteine and the closing phenylalanine or tryptophan.

J gene | V gene | CDR3 protein
TRBJ1-1 | TRBV27 | CASSLGSVRKGEPTEAFF
TRBJ2-7 | TRBV12-3/TRBV12-4 | CASSFRLAGGSPNEQYF
TRBJ2-2 | TRBV5-1 | CASSLGLAALGAGELFF
TRBJ2-5 | TRBV5-1 | CASSSPNGAHQYF
TRBJ2-5 | TRBV7-8 | CASSLGQSSQYF
TRBJ1-1 | TRBV5-5 | CASSSYGLGNTEAFF
TRBJ2-1 | TRBV2 | CASRRAGGRWGEQFF
TRBJ2-3 | TRBV29-1 | CSVLERYSTDTQYF
TRBJ2-4 | TRBV20-1 | CSADRRASGLDIQYF
TRBJ2-3 | TRBV15 | CATSSQRRGSTDTQYF
TRBJ2-5 | TRBV29-1 | CSAPPESGVRETQYF
TRBJ2-7 | TRBV5-1 | CASKMDRAIYEQYF
TRBJ2-3 | TRBV20-1 | CSAREPGKSTDTQYF
TRBJ1-5 | TRBV5-1 | CASSLIPGVNQPQHF
TRBJ2-1 | TRBV4-1 | CASSLRGLAGEARDEQFF
TRBJ2-1 | TRBV20-1 | CSASSLAGINEQFF
TRBJ2-6 | TRBV18 | CASSRPSGANVLTF
TRBJ2-3 | TRBV29-1 | CSVDGRQTTDTQYF
TRBJ2-3 | TRBV20-1 | CSVGTSGYSSTDTQYF
TRBJ2-7 | TRBV5-1 | CASSRTGTGLYEQYF